This section outlines one TCR beta chain sequence together with its context. This entry is derived from a study of blood T cell repertoires in COVID-19. Overall study: Sources were T cells, B-cell-depleted T cells, or PBMCs; the material itself was cDNA or gDNA.

The germline V gene has CDR1 LGHDT and CDR2 YNNKEL (reference sequence). Trimming shortened V by 0 bases and J by 3 bases, and 11 bases separated the two germline ends. The CDR3 is 15 residues long. Original methodology: Reference gene primer amplification in the assay estimated nucleated cell counts. This table comes from immunoSEQ multiplex PCR, and its TCRdb copy is limited to in-frame clones, with some not included. The D gene and trimming were derived from the DNA, and the V and J assignments and clone size from that table. The sample contains some 320,000 clones, roughly 88% of which appear only once.

This receptor was obtained from a woman younger than 45 who had recovered from COVID-19. This chain joins TRBV3-1 (or the pseudogene TRBV3-2) and TRBJ2-5; D is undetermined. Sequencing was carried out using peripheral blood. CDR3 sequence (DNA): TGTGCCAGCAGCCAAGAGGAGAAGTTAGAAGAGACCCAGTACTTC. This codes for CASSQEEKLEETQYF.